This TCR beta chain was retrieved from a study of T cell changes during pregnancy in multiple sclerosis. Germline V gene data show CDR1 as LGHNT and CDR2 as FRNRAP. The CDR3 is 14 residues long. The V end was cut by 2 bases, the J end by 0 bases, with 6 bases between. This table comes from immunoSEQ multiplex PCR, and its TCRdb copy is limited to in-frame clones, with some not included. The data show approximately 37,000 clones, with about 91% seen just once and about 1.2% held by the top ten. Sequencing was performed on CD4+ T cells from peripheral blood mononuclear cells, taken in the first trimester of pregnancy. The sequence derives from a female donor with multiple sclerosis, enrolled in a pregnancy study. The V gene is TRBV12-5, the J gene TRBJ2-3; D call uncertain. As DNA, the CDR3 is TGTGCTAGTGGTTTGACGGTGAGCACAGATACGCAGTATTTT. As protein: CASGLTVSTDTQYF.